These T cell receptor beta chains were read from a single sample in a study of blood T cell repertoires in COVID-19. Repertoires were generated with immunoSEQ multiplex PCR, while TCRdb's copy carries only in-frame clones and drops some. The table has 100,000 to 150,000 clones, 70% to 90% seen once; the top ten hold about 0.9%. Sequenced material: peripheral blood. These receptors all stem from a woman aged 50 to 65 with active or convalescent COVID-19. Both conserved end residues are part of each CDR3. The D gene is left open where the match is weak. Some rows have no size entry. The others give once, few or many, or a class for an expanded clone.

j_gene	abundance	v_gene	d_gene	CDR3aa	CDR3nt
TRBJ1-3	.	TRBV7-2	.	CATSRLIGNTIYF	TGTGCCACATCTAGGTTAATTGGAAACACCATATATTTT
TRBJ2-5	many	TRBV19	.	CASSLTHRGLEETQYF	TGTGCCAGTAGTCTGACTCACCGAGGCTTAGAAGAGACCCAGTACTTC
TRBJ1-1	.	TRBV10-3	TRBD1	CAISARTGDMNTEAFF	TGTGCCATCAGTGCCCGGACAGGGGACATGAACACTGAAGCTTTCTTT
TRBJ2-7	.	TRBV25-1	TRBD2	CASRTSGSSYEQYF	TGTGCCAGCCGGACTAGCGGGAGCTCCTACGAGCAGTACTTC
TRBJ2-1	.	TRBV7-9	TRBD1	CAGQGADNEQFF	TGTGCCGGACAGGGGGCAGACAATGAGCAGTTCTTC
TRBJ2-7	.	TRBV6-5	TRBD1	CASSSTGATLLCF	TGTGCCAGCAGCTCGACAGGGGCAACACTCTTATGCTTC
TRBJ1-1	few	TRBV7-2	.	CASSPLLNTEAFF	TGTGCCAGCAGCCCCCTCTTGAACACTGAAGCTTTCTTT
TRBJ2-7	medium-sized	TRBV28	TRBD1	CASSSPDRGDEQYF	TGTGCCAGCAGTTCCCCGGACAGGGGAGACGAGCAGTACTTC
TRBJ1-4	.	TRBV7-8	TRBD1	CASSFRQGRDEKLFF	TGTGCCAGCAGCTTCCGACAGGGTAGGGACGAAAAACTGTTTTTT
TRBJ1-3	once	TRBV7-9	.	CASSGTTSSGNTIYF	TGTGCCAGCAGCGGTACAACTAGCTCTGGAAACACCATATATTTT
TRBJ2-1	.	TRBV24-1	TRBD2	CATSDSGLAGGSSYNEQFF	TGTGCCACCAGTGATTCGGGACTAGCGGGAGGGTCCTCCTACAATGAGCAGTTCTTC
TRBJ2-7	.	TRBV10-3	TRBD2	CAISPGLAVSYEQYF	TGTGCCATCAGCCCCGGACTAGCGGTCTCCTACGAGCAGTACTTC
TRBJ1-1	.	TRBV28	.	CASSLGGSYTEAFF	TGTGCCAGCAGTTTAGGCGGGAGTTATACTGAAGCTTTCTTT
TRBJ2-4	.	TRBV19	TRBD1	CASSIWDRGRGGAKNIQYF	TGTGCCAGTAGTATCTGGGACAGGGGGCGCGGAGGGGCCAAAAACATTCAGTACTTC
TRBJ1-4	.	TRBV5-4	TRBD1	CASSSFRDSNEKLFF	TGTGCCAGCAGCTCGTTCCGGGACAGTAATGAAAAACTGTTTTTT
TRBJ2-1	.	TRBV5-1	.	CASSADSYNEQFF	TGCGCCAGCAGCGCGGACTCGTACAATGAGCAGTTCTTC
TRBJ1-2	.	TRBV28	TRBD1	CASSPPGQGNYGYTF	TGTGCCAGCAGTCCTCCCGGACAGGGCAACTATGGCTACACCTTC
TRBJ2-5	.	TRBV5-4	TRBD1	CASSLRDREEGTQYF	TGTGCCAGCAGCTTGAGGGACAGGGAGGAAGGGACCCAGTACTTC
TRBJ2-1	.	TRBV18	TRBD2	CASSPSSGTYNEQFF	TGTGCCAGCTCACCGTCTAGCGGGACCTACAATGAGCAGTTCTTC
TRBJ2-3	.	TRBV5-6	.	CASSLGKDTQYF	TGTGCCAGCAGCCTAGGAAAGGATACGCAGTATTTT
TRBJ1-2	few	TRBV30	.	CAWSLNRDSPRGYTF	TGTGCCTGGAGCCTCAACCGGGACTCACCCCGTGGCTACACCTTC
TRBJ2-7	.	TRBV7-2	.	CASSGPTSSLYEQYF	TGTGCCAGCAGCGGGCCGACTAGTTCCCTCTACGAGCAGTACTTC
TRBJ2-3	.	TRBV6-1	TRBD2	CASSDPGGRTDTQYF	TGTGCCAGCAGTGATCCGGGGGGAAGGACAGATACGCAGTATTTT
TRBJ2-1	.	TRBV6-6	.	CASSYSKSGEQFF	TGTGCCAGCAGTTACTCGAAGTCCGGTGAGCAGTTCTTC
TRBJ2-3	once	TRBV7-6	TRBD2	CASSPGGGTDTQYF	TGTGCCAGCAGCCCGGGGGGGGGCACAGATACGCAGTATTTT
TRBJ2-2	.	TRBV19	TRBD1	CASSTRDSITGELFF	TGTGCCAGTAGTACCCGGGACAGTATAACCGGGGAGCTGTTTTTT
TRBJ1-1	.	TRBV19	.	CASSIIENTEAFF	TGTGCCAGTAGTATAATAGAGAACACTGAAGCTTTCTTT
TRBJ2-3	.	TRBV28	TRBD1	CASSIPGQGTDTQYF	TGTGCCAGCAGTATCCCGGGACAGGGCACAGATACGCAGTATTTT
TRBJ2-7	.	TRBV9	TRBD2	CASSVGDYPLSYEQYF	TGTGCCAGCAGCGTAGGGGACTACCCCCTCTCCTACGAGCAGTACTTC
TRBJ2-1	.	TRBV27	TRBD2	CASSSGTSPSTEQFF	TGTGCCAGCAGTTCCGGGACTAGCCCGTCCACTGAGCAGTTCTTC
TRBJ2-5	.	TRBV27	.	CASSLLDKYQETQYF	TGTGCCAGCAGTTTACTGGACAAGTACCAAGAGACCCAGTACTTC
TRBJ2-2	.	TRBV6-1	.	CASSEQGLTNTGELFF	TGTGCCAGCAGTGAACAGGGGCTCACGAACACCGGGGAGCTGTTTTTT
TRBJ2-1	.	TRBV18	TRBD2	CASSLLTSGNLNEQFF	TGTGCCAGCTCCCTCCTGACTAGCGGGAACCTCAATGAGCAGTTCTTC
TRBJ1-2	.	TRBV6-2/TRBV6-3	.	CASSYSTRGGYTF	TGTGCCAGCAGTTACTCGACGCGGGGGGGCTACACCTTC
TRBJ2-2	few	TRBV7-2	.	CASSLERTGELFF	TGTGCCAGCAGCTTAGAACGGACCGGGGAGCTGTTTTTT
TRBJ2-7	.	TRBV7-3	.	CASSPESGLFYEQCF	TGTGCCAGCAGCCCCGAGAGCGGACTATTCTACGAGCAGTGCTTC
TRBJ1-2	.	TRBV28	.	CASRSGLTHGYTF	TGTGCCAGCAGATCGGGACTGACTCATGGCTACACCTTC
TRBJ1-5	.	TRBV12-3/TRBV12-4	.	CASSFNSNQPQHF	TGTGCCAGCAGTTTTAATAGCAATCAGCCCCAGCATTTT
TRBJ2-3	.	TRBV30	TRBD2	CAWASGSTDTQYF	TGTGCCTGGGCTAGCGGAAGCACAGATACGCAGTATTTT
TRBJ2-5	.	TRBV3-1/TRBV3-2	TRBD2	CATGGGGAETQYF	TGTGCGACCGGGGGGGGTGGGGCCGAGACCCAGTACTTC
TRBJ2-7	.	TRBV15	TRBD2	CATSRDQLAGAEQYF	TGTGCCACCAGCAGAGATCAACTAGCGGGAGCCGAGCAGTACTTC
TRBJ2-7	.	TRBV15	TRBD1	CATSREGRGSYEQYF	TGTGCCACCAGCAGAGAAGGCAGGGGGTCCTACGAGCAGTACTTC
TRBJ2-3	.	TRBV18	.	CASSPTLGPDTQYF	TGTGCCAGCTCACCAACGCTAGGTCCAGATACGCAGTATTTT
TRBJ2-1	.	TRBV24-1	.	CATSGRLGDDEQFF	TGTGCCACCAGTGGGAGACTAGGAGACGATGAGCAGTTCTTC
TRBJ2-7	.	TRBV12-3/TRBV12-4	.	CASRSRGKGEQYF	TGTGCCAGCAGGAGCAGGGGTAAGGGCGAGCAGTACTTC